The rows below give T cell receptor beta chains drawn from one sample of a study of shared clonotypes between healthy human individuals. Profiling relied on immunoSEQ multiplex PCR, and the TCRdb table lists in-frame clones only, not all of them. The sample shows more than 2 million clones, under 97% of them seen only once. The sequenced sample consisted of naive CD4+ T cells sorted from blood. The receptors were gathered from a man aged 18 to 29 in good health. The CDR3 runs from the conserved cysteine through the conserved F or W. The order of the fields is D gene, clone size, J gene, V gene, CDR3 DNA, CDR3 protein. D genes are given only for firm matches. Rows may omit the clone size; those that give it use once, few, many or a size class.

d_call: -; clone_size: -; j_call: TRBJ1-1; v_call: TRBV2; cdr3_nt: TGTGCCAGCAGTGAAGAAGGGGCCTTCTTAGAGAACACTGAAGCTTTCTTT; cdr3_aa: CASSEEGAFLENTEAFF
d_call: -; clone_size: -; j_call: TRBJ2-1; v_call: TRBV7-2; cdr3_nt: TGTGCCAGCAGCTTGGGGTCCTACAATGAGCAGTTCTTC; cdr3_aa: CASSLGSYNEQFF
d_call: -; clone_size: -; j_call: TRBJ2-6; v_call: TRBV4-3; cdr3_nt: TGCGCCAGCAGCCAAGCCCTCTCCTCTGGGGCCAACGTCCTGACTTTC; cdr3_aa: CASSQALSSGANVLTF
d_call: -; clone_size: -; j_call: TRBJ2-3; v_call: TRBV5-1; cdr3_nt: TGCGCCAGCAGCTTGGCCAGGGACCTTTCCACAGATACGCAGTATTTT; cdr3_aa: CASSLARDLSTDTQYF
d_call: -; clone_size: -; j_call: TRBJ2-2; v_call: TRBV5-1; cdr3_nt: TGCGCCAGCAGCTTGGAGGGAGTGAGTAGCAGGAGAACCGGGGAGCTGTTTTTT; cdr3_aa: CASSLEGVSSRRTGELFF
d_call: -; clone_size: -; j_call: TRBJ1-1; v_call: TRBV30; cdr3_nt: TGTGCCTGGAGTGAGGAGACTGAAGCTTTCTTT; cdr3_aa: CAWSEETEAFF
d_call: -; clone_size: -; j_call: TRBJ2-3; v_call: TRBV5-8; cdr3_nt: TGTGCCAGCAGCTTCGGCCAGGGCACAGATACGCAGTATTTT; cdr3_aa: CASSFGQGTDTQYF
d_call: TRBD2; clone_size: -; j_call: TRBJ2-7; v_call: TRBV28; cdr3_nt: TGTGCCAGCAGTTCCGCCAGCGGGGGAACCTACGAGCAGTACTTC; cdr3_aa: CASSSASGGTYEQYF
d_call: -; clone_size: -; j_call: TRBJ2-7; v_call: TRBV10-3; cdr3_nt: TGTGCCATCAGTTCAGAACAGGGTGCCTACGAGCAGTACTTC; cdr3_aa: CAISSEQGAYEQYF
d_call: -; clone_size: -; j_call: TRBJ2-5; v_call: TRBV7-2; cdr3_nt: TGTGCCAGCAGCTTAGATCCGGGAAGCGAGACCCAGTACTTC; cdr3_aa: CASSLDPGSETQYF
d_call: TRBD2; clone_size: -; j_call: TRBJ2-5; v_call: TRBV28; cdr3_nt: TGTGCCAGCAGTACCCGGGGGGGGAAGAAAGAGACCCAGTACTTC; cdr3_aa: CASSTRGGKKETQYF
d_call: TRBD1; clone_size: -; j_call: TRBJ1-2; v_call: TRBV5-1; cdr3_nt: TGCGCCAGCAGCCCGCCACAGGGGAACTATGGCTACACCTTC; cdr3_aa: CASSPPQGNYGYTF
d_call: -; clone_size: -; j_call: TRBJ1-2; v_call: TRBV6-5; cdr3_nt: TGTGCCAGCAGTTACTCTTCGAGGTACTATGGCTACACCTTC; cdr3_aa: CASSYSSRYYGYTF
d_call: TRBD1; clone_size: once; j_call: TRBJ1-2; v_call: TRBV5-8; cdr3_nt: TGTGCCAGCCCCTTGAGCAGGGGGCTTTATGGCTACACCTTC; cdr3_aa: CASPLSRGLYGYTF
d_call: TRBD1; clone_size: -; j_call: TRBJ2-5; v_call: TRBV5-4; cdr3_nt: TGTGCCAGCAGCAAAGACAGGGGATGGCAAGAGACCCAGTACTTC; cdr3_aa: CASSKDRGWQETQYF
d_call: TRBD2; clone_size: -; j_call: TRBJ2-5; v_call: TRBV7-2; cdr3_nt: TGTGCCAGCAGCTTAGGTTCCGGGACTAGCGGACAAGAGACCCAGTACTTC; cdr3_aa: CASSLGSGTSGQETQYF
d_call: -; clone_size: -; j_call: TRBJ1-2; v_call: TRBV28; cdr3_nt: TGTGCCAGCAGACGGCAGGGGACACTCCAGGATGGCTACACCTTC; cdr3_aa: CASRRQGTLQDGYTF
d_call: TRBD1; clone_size: -; j_call: TRBJ1-1; v_call: TRBV6-1; cdr3_nt: TGTGCCAGCACCCCCTCCCAGGGGGTGGGGGCTTTCTTT; cdr3_aa: CASTPSQGVGAFF
d_call: TRBD1; clone_size: -; j_call: TRBJ1-4; v_call: TRBV28; cdr3_nt: TGTGCCAGCAGGGGACAGGGAAGAACTAATGAAAAACTGTTTTTT; cdr3_aa: CASRGQGRTNEKLFF